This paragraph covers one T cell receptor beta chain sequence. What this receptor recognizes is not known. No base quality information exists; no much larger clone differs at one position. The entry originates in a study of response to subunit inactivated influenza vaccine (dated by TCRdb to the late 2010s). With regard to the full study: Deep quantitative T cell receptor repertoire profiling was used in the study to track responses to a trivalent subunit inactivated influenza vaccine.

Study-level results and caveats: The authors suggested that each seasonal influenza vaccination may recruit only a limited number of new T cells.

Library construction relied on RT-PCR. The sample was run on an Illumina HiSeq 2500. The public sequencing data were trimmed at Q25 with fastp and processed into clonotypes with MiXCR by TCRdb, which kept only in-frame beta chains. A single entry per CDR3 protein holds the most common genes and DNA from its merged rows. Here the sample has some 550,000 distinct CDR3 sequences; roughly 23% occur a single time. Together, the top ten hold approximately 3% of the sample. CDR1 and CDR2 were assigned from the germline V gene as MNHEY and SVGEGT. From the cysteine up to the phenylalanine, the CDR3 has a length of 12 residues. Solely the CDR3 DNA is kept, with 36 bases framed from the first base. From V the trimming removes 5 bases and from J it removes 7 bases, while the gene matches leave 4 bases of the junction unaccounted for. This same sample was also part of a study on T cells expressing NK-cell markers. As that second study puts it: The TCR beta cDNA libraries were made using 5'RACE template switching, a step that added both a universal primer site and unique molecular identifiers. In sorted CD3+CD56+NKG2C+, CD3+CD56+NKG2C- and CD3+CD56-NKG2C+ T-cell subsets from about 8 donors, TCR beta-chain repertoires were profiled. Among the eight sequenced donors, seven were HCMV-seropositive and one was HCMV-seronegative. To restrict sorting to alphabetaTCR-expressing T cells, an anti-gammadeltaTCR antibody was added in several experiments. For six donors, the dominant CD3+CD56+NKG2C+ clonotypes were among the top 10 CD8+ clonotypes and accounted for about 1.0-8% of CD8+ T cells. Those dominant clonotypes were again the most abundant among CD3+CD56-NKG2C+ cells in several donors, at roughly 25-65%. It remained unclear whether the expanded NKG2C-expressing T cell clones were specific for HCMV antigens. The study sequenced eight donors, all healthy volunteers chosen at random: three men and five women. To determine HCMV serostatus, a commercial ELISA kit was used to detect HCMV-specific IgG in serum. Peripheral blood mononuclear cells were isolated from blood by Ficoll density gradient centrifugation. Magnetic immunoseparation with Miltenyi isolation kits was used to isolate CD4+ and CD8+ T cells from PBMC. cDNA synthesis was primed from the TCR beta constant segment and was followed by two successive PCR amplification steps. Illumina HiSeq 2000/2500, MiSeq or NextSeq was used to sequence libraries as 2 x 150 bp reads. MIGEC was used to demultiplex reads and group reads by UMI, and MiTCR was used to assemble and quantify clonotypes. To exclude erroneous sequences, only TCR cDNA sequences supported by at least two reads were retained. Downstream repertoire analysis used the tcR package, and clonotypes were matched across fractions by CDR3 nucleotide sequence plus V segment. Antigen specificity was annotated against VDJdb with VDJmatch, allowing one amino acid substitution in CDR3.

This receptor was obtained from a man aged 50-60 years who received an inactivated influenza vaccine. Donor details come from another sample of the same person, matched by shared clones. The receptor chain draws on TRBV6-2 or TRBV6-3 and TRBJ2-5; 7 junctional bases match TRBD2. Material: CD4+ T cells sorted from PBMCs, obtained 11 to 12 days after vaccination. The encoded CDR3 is CASSRPGGTQYF. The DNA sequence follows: TGTGCCAGCAGTCGCCCGGGGGGGACCCAGTACTTC.